This section outlines one T cell receptor (beta chain) sequence together with its context. What it binds is not known. This entry is derived from a study of PD-L1 blockade in urothelial cancer. Study at large: Starting at some point between 2014 and 2015, patients were given atezolizumab (1,200 mg intravenously every 3 weeks). Broader study findings: Pretreatment clonality of the blood TCR repertoire below the median was predictive of superior survival.

The protocol was immunoSEQ multiplex PCR, while the TCRdb copy is restricted to in-frame clones and leaves out a portion. The table records fewer than 65,000 clones, under 90% of them present only once. The time point: pretreatment peripheral blood. The patients had locally advanced or metastatic urothelial carcinoma. Germline V gives CDR1 LGHNA, CDR2 YNFKEQ. V was pared by 0 bases and J by 5 bases, with 4 bases of the junction left unmatched. This CDR3 spans 15 amino acids. The sample here was PBMCs, taken around atezolizumab (anti-PD-L1) treatment. The genes are TRBV4-2 and TRBJ1-5; the match to TRBD1 covers 7 bases. The clonotype comes from a man in his 70s with urothelial cancer. CDR3 in amino acids: CASSQDEGGHQPQHF. In DNA form, the CDR3 reads TGTGCCAGCAGCCAAGATGAAGGGGGCCATCAGCCCCAGCATTTT.